The clone carrying this T cell receptor beta chain was seen more than once but under ten times. The target antigen is unknown. The data were taken from a study of CD8 T cells in ankylosing spondylitis. General observations from the study: Characteristic of ankylosing spondylitis blood, it appeared, was a TCR beta motif comprising fewer than 10 highly homologous variants. Disease-associated clones were CD8+ and fairly uncommon in peripheral blood.

From the 5' RACE reads, TCRdb called clonotypes with MiXCR, one entry per CDR3 protein. The sample has 300,000 to 400,000 distinct CDR3 sequences, around 20% seen once. The germline gives CDR1 SEHNR, CDR2 FQNEAQ (reference sequence). Trimming cost V 6 bases and J 8 bases; bases outside gene matches: 11. The length of the CDR3 is 15 residues. The sample was blood, either unsorted or a sorted T cell fraction (not recorded which). This sequence was found in a male donor with ankylosing spondylitis or in good health (not recorded which). V and J are TRBV7-9 and TRBJ2-1, with 9 positions matching TRBD2. The chain's CDR3 is CASSPIAGAYDEQFF. As DNA, the CDR3 is TGTGCCAGCAGTCCCATAGCGGGGGCGTACGATGAGCAGTTCTTC.